Listed below are T cell receptor beta chains from one sample, sequenced in a study of blood T cell repertoires in COVID-19. The method was immunoSEQ multiplex PCR; TCRdb's version includes in-frame clones alone and lacks a portion of them. The sample records 49,000 or so clones, approximately 83% being singletons. Sequenced sample: peripheral blood. The receptors derive from a woman aged 80 or over with COVID-19, enrolled during active disease. The CDR3 runs from the conserved cysteine through the conserved F or W. Each record gives: CDR3 DNA, CDR3 protein, V gene, clone size, CDR3 length, D gene, J gene. The D gene is left open where the match is weak. Clone size, where shown, is once, few, many, or a class for clones that have expanded.

CDR3nt: TGTGCCAGCAGCAAAGCATCACATCAGATTAACTATGGCTACACCTTC; CDR3aa: CASSKASHQINYGYTF; v_gene: TRBV21-1; abundance: -; len: 16; d_gene: -; j_gene: TRBJ1-2
CDR3nt: TGCGCCAGCAGCTTGGTGTATAATAGCGGGGGTTCGAACACCGGGGAGCTGTTTTTT; CDR3aa: CASSLVYNSGGSNTGELFF; v_gene: TRBV5-1; abundance: once; len: 19; d_gene: TRBD2; j_gene: TRBJ2-2
CDR3nt: TGTGCCAGCAGTTTACCCGGGGCAGGGGGGACTGAAGCTTTCTTT; CDR3aa: CASSLPGAGGTEAFF; v_gene: TRBV28; abundance: -; len: 15; d_gene: TRBD1; j_gene: TRBJ1-1
CDR3nt: TGTGCCAGCAGCTTGTGGCCCCTGAACACTGAAGCTTTCTTT; CDR3aa: CASSLWPLNTEAFF; v_gene: TRBV5-4; abundance: -; len: 14; d_gene: -; j_gene: TRBJ1-1
CDR3nt: TGTGCCAGCAGTTCACCTTCGACTAGCGGGAGCTTCGAGCAGTACTTC; CDR3aa: CASSSPSTSGSFEQYF; v_gene: TRBV27; abundance: -; len: 16; d_gene: TRBD2; j_gene: TRBJ2-7
CDR3nt: TGTGCCAGCAGCCCGGACGGACAGGGGACGAATGAGCAGTTCTTC; CDR3aa: CASSPDGQGTNEQFF; v_gene: TRBV11-2; abundance: few; len: 15; d_gene: TRBD1; j_gene: TRBJ2-1
CDR3nt: TGTGCCAGTAGTTCCCTACAGGGGATAGGAAATCAGCCCCAGCATTTT; CDR3aa: CASSSLQGIGNQPQHF; v_gene: TRBV19; abundance: -; len: 16; d_gene: TRBD1; j_gene: TRBJ1-5
CDR3nt: TGTGCCAGCAGAGACCGACAGGGGAGGTCGTACGAGCAGTACTTC; CDR3aa: CASRDRQGRSYEQYF; v_gene: TRBV6-5; abundance: -; len: 15; d_gene: TRBD1; j_gene: TRBJ2-7
CDR3nt: TGTGCCAGCTCACCGGAGGGGTTGTACTCACCCCTCCACTTT; CDR3aa: CASSPEGLYSPLHF; v_gene: TRBV18; abundance: -; len: 14; d_gene: -; j_gene: TRBJ1-6
CDR3nt: TGTGCCAGCAGTTCGACCTCCCGGGGACTAGCGGGAGACGGGGAGCTGTTTTTT; CDR3aa: CASSSTSRGLAGDGELFF; v_gene: TRBV27; abundance: -; len: 18; d_gene: TRBD2; j_gene: TRBJ2-2
CDR3nt: TGTGCCAGTAGTATCCCGGGGAGCAGTATCAATGAGCAGTTCTTC; CDR3aa: CASSIPGSSINEQFF; v_gene: TRBV19; abundance: -; len: 15; d_gene: -; j_gene: TRBJ2-1
CDR3nt: TGCGCCAGCAGGCGGGGGGAAGGGATGAACACTGAAGCTTTCTTT; CDR3aa: CASRRGEGMNTEAFF; v_gene: TRBV4-1; abundance: -; len: 15; d_gene: -; j_gene: TRBJ1-1
CDR3nt: TGTGCCAGCAGCTTATGGGACAGGGACGGCTATGGCTACACCTTC; CDR3aa: CASSLWDRDGYGYTF; v_gene: TRBV7-9; abundance: -; len: 15; d_gene: TRBD1; j_gene: TRBJ1-2
CDR3nt: TGTGCCAGCAGCTTCCGGACAGGGGGTGGCTACACCTTC; CDR3aa: CASSFRTGGGYTF; v_gene: TRBV7-2; abundance: -; len: 13; d_gene: TRBD1; j_gene: TRBJ1-2
CDR3nt: TGTGCCACCAGTGATTTTTGGGCAGGGGGGCAGCCCCAGCATTTT; CDR3aa: CATSDFWAGGQPQHF; v_gene: TRBV24-1; abundance: -; len: 15; d_gene: TRBD1; j_gene: TRBJ1-5
CDR3nt: TGTGCCAGCAGCCAAGAAGTGGGGCAGGGTGATCAGCCCCAGCATTTT; CDR3aa: CASSQEVGQGDQPQHF; v_gene: TRBV3-1/TRBV3-2; abundance: -; len: 16; d_gene: -; j_gene: TRBJ1-5
CDR3nt: TGTGCCAGCAGCTTAGAACTAGCGGAAGAGACCCAGTACTTC; CDR3aa: CASSLELAEETQYF; v_gene: TRBV7-2; abundance: -; len: 14; d_gene: TRBD2; j_gene: TRBJ2-5
CDR3nt: TGTGCCAGCCGCCGGGGCTCTGGGGCCAACGTCCTGACTTTC; CDR3aa: CASRRGSGANVLTF; v_gene: TRBV2; abundance: -; len: 14; d_gene: -; j_gene: TRBJ2-6
CDR3nt: TGCGCCAGCAGCCAAGATGAGCGGGGGCGGGGCGGGGAGCTGTTTTTT; CDR3aa: CASSQDERGRGGELFF; v_gene: TRBV4-3; abundance: -; len: 16; d_gene: TRBD2; j_gene: TRBJ2-2
CDR3nt: TGCGCCAGCACCTCAGGGGCCTCCTACGAGCAGTACTTC; CDR3aa: CASTSGASYEQYF; v_gene: TRBV5-1; abundance: -; len: 13; d_gene: -; j_gene: TRBJ2-7
CDR3nt: TGTGCCAGCAGCTACCCTAGGACAGGGATTAACTACGAGCAGTACTTC; CDR3aa: CASSYPRTGINYEQYF; v_gene: TRBV7-9; abundance: -; len: 16; d_gene: TRBD1; j_gene: TRBJ2-7
CDR3nt: TGTGCCAGCAGCCCCTCCCCAGGAGGGTCGGTCATTCAGTACTTC; CDR3aa: CASSPSPGGSVIQYF; v_gene: TRBV3-1/TRBV3-2; abundance: -; len: 15; d_gene: -; j_gene: TRBJ2-4
CDR3nt: TGTGCCAGCAGCCGGGACAGGGGAGGCGAAAAACTGTTTTTT; CDR3aa: CASSRDRGGEKLFF; v_gene: TRBV7-9; abundance: -; len: 14; d_gene: TRBD1; j_gene: TRBJ1-4
CDR3nt: TGTGCCAGCTCACCCAAAGAATCGGTAAAAGGAAACACCATATATTTT; CDR3aa: CASSPKESVKGNTIYF; v_gene: TRBV18; abundance: -; len: 16; d_gene: -; j_gene: TRBJ1-3
CDR3nt: TGTGCCAGCAGTTGGGACAGGATCCAGCCCCAGCATTTT; CDR3aa: CASSWDRIQPQHF; v_gene: TRBV12-3/TRBV12-4; abundance: -; len: 13; d_gene: TRBD1; j_gene: TRBJ1-5
CDR3nt: TGCGCCAGCAGCTGGCCCGTAGCGGGGGGTAGTACAGATACGCAGTATTTT; CDR3aa: CASSWPVAGGSTDTQYF; v_gene: TRBV5-1; abundance: -; len: 17; d_gene: TRBD2; j_gene: TRBJ2-3
CDR3nt: TGCGCCAGCAGCCAGCCCGACAGGGGGCGAGGTAAATACAATGAGCAGTTCTTC; CDR3aa: CASSQPDRGRGKYNEQFF; v_gene: TRBV4-1; abundance: once; len: 18; d_gene: TRBD1; j_gene: TRBJ2-1
CDR3nt: TGTGCCAGCAGCCTTAGCGGGAGAAACAACAATGAGCAGTTCTTC; CDR3aa: CASSLSGRNNNEQFF; v_gene: TRBV7-3; abundance: once; len: 15; d_gene: TRBD2; j_gene: TRBJ2-1
CDR3nt: TGTGCCAGCAGTTACTGGCTAGCTGGGGCCAACGTCCTGACTTTC; CDR3aa: CASSYWLAGANVLTF; v_gene: TRBV6-5; abundance: -; len: 15; d_gene: -; j_gene: TRBJ2-6
CDR3nt: TGTGCCAGCAGCCCACCCAGGGAGGGGGGTACGCAGTATTTT; CDR3aa: CASSPPREGGTQYF; v_gene: TRBV7-9; abundance: -; len: 14; d_gene: -; j_gene: TRBJ2-3
CDR3nt: TGCGCCAGCAGCACACAGGGGGCAACTAATGAAAAACTGTTTTTT; CDR3aa: CASSTQGATNEKLFF; v_gene: TRBV5-1; abundance: -; len: 15; d_gene: TRBD1; j_gene: TRBJ1-4
CDR3nt: TGTGCCAGCAGTTACTCGCGGGGAAGCTCCTACAATGAGCAGTTCTTC; CDR3aa: CASSYSRGSSYNEQFF; v_gene: TRBV6-2/TRBV6-3; abundance: -; len: 16; d_gene: -; j_gene: TRBJ2-1
CDR3nt: TGTGCCAGCAGATCTGCCGGGACAGGGGCGGCTGAAGCTTTCTTT; CDR3aa: CASRSAGTGAAEAFF; v_gene: TRBV27; abundance: once; len: 15; d_gene: TRBD1; j_gene: TRBJ1-1
CDR3nt: TGTGCCAGCAGTTTTCGGGGTATCACTGAAGCTTTCTTT; CDR3aa: CASSFRGITEAFF; v_gene: TRBV27; abundance: -; len: 13; d_gene: -; j_gene: TRBJ1-1
CDR3nt: TGTGCCAGCAGTTATACAGGGAGCAATGGCTACACCTTC; CDR3aa: CASSYTGSNGYTF; v_gene: TRBV6-6; abundance: -; len: 13; d_gene: -; j_gene: TRBJ1-2
CDR3nt: TGTGCCAGCAGAAGACAGGATTATAATTCACCCCTCCACTTT; CDR3aa: CASRRQDYNSPLHF; v_gene: TRBV6-6; abundance: -; len: 14; d_gene: -; j_gene: TRBJ1-6
CDR3nt: TGTGCCAGCACCCAACAGGGGTTGAACACCGGGGAGCTGTTTTTT; CDR3aa: CASTQQGLNTGELFF; v_gene: TRBV16; abundance: many; len: 15; d_gene: TRBD1; j_gene: TRBJ2-2
CDR3nt: TGTGCCAGCAGCGTAGGGCAGCTAGCGGGGGGGCTTGGGGCCAACGTCCTGACTTTC; CDR3aa: CASSVGQLAGGLGANVLTF; v_gene: TRBV9; abundance: -; len: 19; d_gene: TRBD2; j_gene: TRBJ2-6
CDR3nt: TGTGCCAGCAGCCAAGGACCGGGACTAGCACAAGAGACCCAGTACTTC; CDR3aa: CASSQGPGLAQETQYF; v_gene: TRBV4-2; abundance: once; len: 16; d_gene: TRBD2; j_gene: TRBJ2-5
CDR3nt: TGTGCCAGCAGGGGGGGAGAAAAACTGTTTTTT; CDR3aa: CASRGGEKLFF; v_gene: TRBV27; abundance: -; len: 11; d_gene: -; j_gene: TRBJ1-4
CDR3nt: TGTGCCAGCAGCTCCCAGGGGGCGGGTAATTCACCCCTCCACTTT; CDR3aa: CASSSQGAGNSPLHF; v_gene: TRBV7-3; abundance: -; len: 15; d_gene: TRBD1; j_gene: TRBJ1-6
CDR3nt: TGTGCCAGCGCGGCGGGGGGCCGGGGAGAGACCCAGTACTTC; CDR3aa: CASAAGGRGETQYF; v_gene: TRBV6-5; abundance: -; len: 14; d_gene: TRBD2; j_gene: TRBJ2-5
CDR3nt: TGTGCCAGTAGTCTTGGACAGGGGAGCACTGAAGCTTTCTTT; CDR3aa: CASSLGQGSTEAFF; v_gene: TRBV19; abundance: -; len: 14; d_gene: TRBD1; j_gene: TRBJ1-1
CDR3nt: TGTGCCAGCAGCACGGGACAGCCTTTCTCTGGAAACACCATATATTTT; CDR3aa: CASSTGQPFSGNTIYF; v_gene: TRBV27; abundance: -; len: 16; d_gene: TRBD1; j_gene: TRBJ1-3
CDR3nt: TGTGCCACCAGCACTACACTAGCTGCCAGAGGGACAGATACGCAGTATTTT; CDR3aa: CATSTTLAARGTDTQYF; v_gene: TRBV15; abundance: -; len: 17; d_gene: -; j_gene: TRBJ2-3
CDR3nt: TGTGCCACCAGCTCCGGGACTAGCGTCCCAGATACGCAGTATTTT; CDR3aa: CATSSGTSVPDTQYF; v_gene: TRBV15; abundance: once; len: 15; d_gene: TRBD2; j_gene: TRBJ2-3
CDR3nt: TGTGCCAGCAGCTCCAGACTAGCGGGGGGTGGCGGGGAGCTGTTTTTT; CDR3aa: CASSSRLAGGGGELFF; v_gene: TRBV7-2; abundance: -; len: 16; d_gene: TRBD2; j_gene: TRBJ2-2
CDR3nt: TGTGCCAGCAGCCCACGGGGCGGGGCGAACTATGGCTACACCTTC; CDR3aa: CASSPRGGANYGYTF; v_gene: TRBV7-2; abundance: -; len: 15; d_gene: -; j_gene: TRBJ1-2
CDR3nt: TGCAGTGCGTCGACAGGGGGTACGCAGTATTTT; CDR3aa: CSASTGGTQYF; v_gene: TRBV20-1; abundance: -; len: 11; d_gene: TRBD1; j_gene: TRBJ2-3
CDR3nt: TGTGCCAGCAGATCCGGCCGGGACAGGGCTTCCCAATCACCCCTCCACTTT; CDR3aa: CASRSGRDRASQSPLHF; v_gene: TRBV4-2; abundance: -; len: 17; d_gene: TRBD1; j_gene: TRBJ1-6
CDR3nt: TGTGCCAGCAGCTCCCCGGGACTAGCGGGGGGGAACACCGGGGAGCTGTTTTTT; CDR3aa: CASSSPGLAGGNTGELFF; v_gene: TRBV7-2; abundance: -; len: 18; d_gene: TRBD2; j_gene: TRBJ2-2
CDR3nt: TGTGCCAGCATCCCCGGGACATATAACACCGGGGAGCTGTTTTTT; CDR3aa: CASIPGTYNTGELFF; v_gene: TRBV11-2; abundance: -; len: 15; d_gene: -; j_gene: TRBJ2-2
CDR3nt: TGTGCCAGCAGCGCCGGGACTAGTAACGAGCAGTACTTC; CDR3aa: CASSAGTSNEQYF; v_gene: TRBV9; abundance: -; len: 13; d_gene: TRBD2; j_gene: TRBJ2-7
CDR3nt: TGTGCCAGCAGTGGTGGAAAGGAACAGGGTAATGAAAAACTGTTTTTT; CDR3aa: CASSGGKEQGNEKLFF; v_gene: TRBV2; abundance: -; len: 16; d_gene: -; j_gene: TRBJ1-4
CDR3nt: TGTGCCAGCAGCACCGGGCAGGGAAACTATGGCTACACCTTC; CDR3aa: CASSTGQGNYGYTF; v_gene: TRBV7-2; abundance: -; len: 14; d_gene: -; j_gene: TRBJ1-2
CDR3nt: TGTGCCAGCAGCCAACGACACAGGAACACTGAAGCTTTCTTT; CDR3aa: CASSQRHRNTEAFF; v_gene: TRBV3-1/TRBV3-2; abundance: -; len: 14; d_gene: -; j_gene: TRBJ1-1